A selection of T cell receptor beta chains follows, all from one sample in a study of shared clonotypes between healthy human individuals. Sequencing used immunoSEQ multiplex PCR; TCRdb keeps in-frame clones, though not all of them. This table has some 900,000 clones, 60% to 85% appearing once. Sequenced: memory CD4+ T cells sorted from blood. These receptors all stem from a man younger than 35 in good health. Each CDR3 is given with its conserved first and last residue. The D gene is left open where the match is weak. Only some rows state a clone size, as once, few, many or a class for expanded clones.

j_call,cdr3_length,d_call,clone_size,v_call,cdr3_aa,cdr3_nt
TRBJ1-1,12,-,-,TRBV2,CASRRMNTEAFF,TGTGCCAGCAGGAGGATGAACACTGAAGCTTTCTTT
TRBJ1-2,17,-,-,TRBV4-3,CASSQDLSGFINYGYTF,TGCGCCAGCAGCCAAGATCTGAGCGGGTTTATCAACTATGGCTACACCTTC
TRBJ2-4,17,TRBD1,-,TRBV18,CASSPSTGGDGKNIQYF,TGTGCCAGCTCACCATCTACAGGGGGCGACGGCAAAAACATTCAGTACTTC
TRBJ2-2,15,-,once,TRBV6-5,CATCTGAQVTGELFF,TGTGCCACCTGTACGGGGGCGCAGGTCACCGGGGAGCTGTTTTTT
TRBJ1-2,13,TRBD1,-,TRBV6-4,CASSRDSGYGYTF,TGTGCCAGCAGTCGGGACAGCGGGTATGGCTACACCTTC
TRBJ2-2,17,-,-,TRBV7-9,CASSSPTRDILTGELFF,TGTGCCAGCAGCTCCCCGACTCGTGACATCCTCACCGGGGAGCTGTTTTTT
TRBJ1-4,13,-,few,TRBV19,CASSNTANEKLFF,TGTGCCAGTAGTAATACGGCAAACGAAAAACTGTTTTTT
TRBJ1-1,15,-,few,TRBV7-9,CASLAYGTGPTEAFF,TGTGCCAGCCTGGCATACGGGACGGGTCCCACTGAAGCTTTCTTT
TRBJ2-7,13,TRBD2,-,TRBV6-5,CASRIAGAYEQYF,TGTGCCAGCAGAATAGCGGGAGCTTACGAGCAGTACTTC
TRBJ1-1,14,-,few,TRBV9,CASSSEVRITEAFF,TGTGCCAGCAGCTCAGAGGTGAGGATCACTGAAGCTTTCTTT
TRBJ2-5,13,-,many,TRBV6-5,CASSSGVAETQYF,TGTGCCAGCAGTTCAGGGGTGGCGGAGACCCAGTACTTC
TRBJ2-1,17,TRBD2,-,TRBV4-1,CASSHVIDSGRVGEQFF,TGCGCCAGCAGCCACGTCATAGACAGCGGGAGGGTCGGTGAGCAGTTCTTC
TRBJ2-7,15,TRBD2,-,TRBV18,CASSPPASGGFEQYF,TGTGCCAGCTCACCACCGGCGAGCGGGGGGTTCGAGCAGTACTTC
TRBJ1-4,13,-,-,TRBV5-1,CASAVGGGEKLFF,TGCGCCAGTGCGGTGGGGGGCGGTGAAAAACTGTTTTTT
TRBJ1-1,11,-,few,TRBV10-2,CASSESREAFF,TGCGCCAGCAGTGAGTCGCGTGAAGCTTTCTTT
TRBJ2-5,12,-,-,TRBV7-9,CASSSWGETQYF,TGTGCCAGCAGCTCCTGGGGGGAGACCCAGTACTTC
TRBJ2-5,12,TRBD2,-,TRBV28,CASSTGGRTQYF,TGTGCCAGCTCTACGGGGGGGCGGACCCAGTACTTC
TRBJ2-7,13,TRBD2,-,TRBV5-1,CASSPGTSGVQYF,TGCGCCAGCAGCCCAGGGACTAGCGGGGTGCAGTACTTC
TRBJ1-4,14,-,few,TRBV30,CAWREQGRGEKLFF,TGTGCCTGGAGGGAACAGGGAAGGGGTGAAAAACTGTTTTTT
TRBJ2-4,13,-,few,TRBV4-1,CASSQDHGNIQYF,TGCGCCAGCAGCCAAGATCACGGAAACATTCAGTACTTC
TRBJ1-4,16,-,-,TRBV13,CASSFTGSQLREKLFF,TGTGCCAGCAGCTTCACAGGGTCGCAACTCCGTGAAAAACTGTTTTTT
TRBJ2-1,11,-,-,TRBV6-6,CASSYRYEQFF,TGTGCCAGCAGTTATAGGTATGAGCAGTTCTTC
TRBJ1-1,18,-,-,TRBV9,CASSVGPEAIDKRTEAFF,TGTGCCAGCAGCGTAGGCCCAGAGGCCATAGATAAAAGAACTGAAGCTTTCTTT
TRBJ1-2,14,-,-,TRBV28,CASRRQSLTMVYTF,TGTGCCAGCAGGCGACAGAGTTTAACTATGGTCTACACCTTC
TRBJ1-6,14,-,few,TRBV19,CASTGGVLNSPLHF,TGTGCCAGTACCGGAGGGGTTCTCAATTCACCCCTCCACTTT
TRBJ1-2,12,-,-,TRBV6-1,CASGALLYGYTF,TGTGCCAGCGGGGCACTCTTGTATGGCTACACCTTC
TRBJ1-4,14,-,-,TRBV2,CASIENLLGEKLFF,TGTGCCAGCATAGAAAACCTACTCGGGGAAAAACTGTTTTTT
TRBJ2-1,13,-,-,TRBV9,CASSVAPYNEQFF,TGTGCCAGCAGCGTAGCACCTTACAATGAGCAGTTCTTC
TRBJ1-4,15,-,-,TRBV19,CASTPLGLDNEKLFF,TGTGCCAGTACCCCCCTCGGACTGGATAATGAAAAACTGTTTTTT
TRBJ2-7,14,TRBD1,-,TRBV10-3,CAIRAGGDFYEQYF,TGTGCCATCAGGGCAGGGGGAGATTTCTACGAGCAGTACTTC
TRBJ1-1,17,-,-,TRBV5-6,CASSLFSVDILGTEAFF,TGTGCCAGCAGCTTATTCTCTGTCGACATATTGGGGACTGAAGCTTTCTTT
TRBJ1-2,18,TRBD1,-,TRBV5-6,CASSLAPPGTGENYGYTF,TGTGCCAGCAGCCTGGCCCCGCCCGGGACAGGGGAGAACTATGGCTACACCTTC
TRBJ1-4,14,-,-,TRBV10-1,CASSDGKLGEKLFF,TGCGCCAGCAGTGACGGAAAGCTAGGTGAAAAACTGTTTTTT
TRBJ2-7,14,-,-,TRBV6-4,CASSREAGVGEQYF,TGTGCCAGCAGCCGTGAGGCAGGGGTGGGCGAGCAGTACTTC
TRBJ1-3,16,-,-,TRBV7-9,CASSLDSSHSGNTIYF,TGTGCCAGCAGCTTAGACAGCTCTCACTCTGGAAACACCATATATTTT
TRBJ2-5,15,-,-,TRBV25-1,CASSEYGSVQETQYF,TGTGCCAGCAGTGAATATGGTTCGGTCCAAGAGACCCAGTACTTC
TRBJ2-4,13,-,-,TRBV30,CAWGVGAKNIQYF,TGTGCCTGGGGAGTAGGGGCCAAAAACATTCAGTACTTC
TRBJ1-1,15,-,-,TRBV7-2,CASSLVAGVRTEAFF,TGTGCCAGCAGCTTAGTGGCAGGGGTGAGGACTGAAGCTTTCTTT
TRBJ1-2,14,-,-,TRBV7-9,CASSRGLSPYGYTF,TGTGCCAGCAGCAGGGGTCTGTCCCCGTATGGCTACACCTTC